The rows below give T cell receptor beta chains drawn from one sample of a study of T-cell reconstitution after alpha-beta-depleted transplantation in children. TCRdb analysed the PCR reads with MiXCR anew, one entry per CDR3 protein. The data show about 440,000 distinct CDR3 sequences, around two fifths seen once. Here the sequenced sample was PBMCs, taken before TCRalphabeta/CD19-depleted stem cell transplant. The receptor set was obtained from a girl aged 2-15 years with aplastic anemia, due to receive a stem cell transplant. The CDR3 runs from the conserved cysteine through the conserved F or W. The D gene is left open where the match is weak. Expanded clones are given a class, and other clones once, few, many or no size at all.

D gene: NA
clone size: NA
V gene: TRBV29-1
J gene: TRBJ2-1
CDR3 protein: CSVEARVEADNEQFF
CDR3 DNA: TGCAGCGTTGAAGCTCGGGTCGAGGCCGACAATGAGCAGTTCTTC

D gene: TRBD1
clone size: few
V gene: TRBV9
J gene: TRBJ2-2
CDR3 protein: CASATGDYTGELFF
CDR3 DNA: TGTGCCAGTGCGACAGGGGATTACACCGGGGAGCTGTTTTTT

D gene: NA
clone size: few
V gene: TRBV27
J gene: TRBJ2-3
CDR3 protein: CASSSARAATDTQYF
CDR3 DNA: TGTGCCAGCAGTTCAGCTCGGGCGGCCACAGATACGCAGTATTTT

D gene: NA
clone size: NA
V gene: TRBV5-1
J gene: TRBJ2-5
CDR3 protein: CASSLVGQGETQYF
CDR3 DNA: TGCGCCAGCAGCTTGGTGGGGCAGGGGGAGACCCAGTACTTC

D gene: TRBD2
clone size: NA
V gene: TRBV11-2
J gene: TRBJ2-3
CDR3 protein: CASSRDYRTDTQYF
CDR3 DNA: TGTGCCAGCAGCCGGGACTACCGCACAGATACGCAGTATTTT

D gene: NA
clone size: NA
V gene: TRBV4-3
J gene: TRBJ1-1
CDR3 protein: CASSHDPVAGRVAEAFF
CDR3 DNA: TGCGCCAGCAGCCACGATCCGGTTGCGGGGCGGGTTGCTGAAGCTTTCTTT

D gene: NA
clone size: NA
V gene: TRBV12-3/TRBV12-4
J gene: TRBJ2-7
CDR3 protein: CASSFRDFTSSYEQYF
CDR3 DNA: TGTGCCAGCAGTTTCCGGGACTTCACTTCCTCCTACGAGCAGTACTTC

D gene: TRBD1
clone size: NA
V gene: TRBV12-3/TRBV12-4
J gene: TRBJ2-7
CDR3 protein: CASTRRTGLEQYF
CDR3 DNA: TGTGCCAGCACCCGGCGGACAGGATTGGAGCAGTACTTC

D gene: TRBD1
clone size: NA
V gene: TRBV7-6
J gene: TRBJ2-3
CDR3 protein: CASSPRTGGSPDTQYF
CDR3 DNA: TGTGCCAGCAGCCCTAGGACAGGGGGCTCGCCAGATACGCAGTATTTT

D gene: NA
clone size: NA
V gene: TRBV10-2
J gene: TRBJ2-7
CDR3 protein: CASSGLSSYEQYF
CDR3 DNA: TGCGCCAGCAGTGGCCTTAGCTCCTACGAGCAGTACTTC

D gene: NA
clone size: NA
V gene: TRBV18
J gene: TRBJ2-3
CDR3 protein: CASSPGFGDSTDTQYF
CDR3 DNA: TGTGCCAGCTCACCCGGGTTCGGGGATAGCACAGATACGCAGTATTTT

D gene: TRBD1
clone size: NA
V gene: TRBV20-1
J gene: TRBJ1-5
CDR3 protein: CSAWTGGNQPQHF
CDR3 DNA: TGCAGTGCTTGGACAGGCGGGAATCAGCCCCAGCATTTT

D gene: NA
clone size: few
V gene: TRBV28
J gene: TRBJ2-1
CDR3 protein: CASSSLKRGSDYNEQFF
CDR3 DNA: TGTGCCAGCAGTTCCCTCAAGAGAGGGTCAGATTACAATGAGCAGTTCTTC

D gene: TRBD2
clone size: NA
V gene: TRBV7-6
J gene: TRBJ2-3
CDR3 protein: CASSLAGLPITDTQYF
CDR3 DNA: TGTGCCAGCAGCTTAGCGGGACTACCCATCACAGATACGCAGTATTTT

D gene: NA
clone size: NA
V gene: TRBV20-1
J gene: TRBJ2-5
CDR3 protein: CSASVAETQYF
CDR3 DNA: TGCAGTGCTAGTGTTGCAGAGACCCAGTACTTC

D gene: NA
clone size: NA
V gene: TRBV29-1
J gene: TRBJ1-3
CDR3 protein: CSVETQGDTIYF
CDR3 DNA: TGCAGCGTTGAGACACAGGGAGACACCATATATTTT

D gene: NA
clone size: NA
V gene: TRBV5-1
J gene: TRBJ2-5
CDR3 protein: CASSSHPQGGGETQYF
CDR3 DNA: TGCGCCAGCAGCTCGCACCCACAGGGAGGAGGAGAGACCCAGTACTTC

D gene: TRBD1
clone size: NA
V gene: TRBV10-2
J gene: TRBJ1-4
CDR3 protein: CASSEREGADEKLFF
CDR3 DNA: TGCGCCAGCAGTGAGAGGGAGGGGGCTGATGAAAAACTGTTTTTT

D gene: NA
clone size: many
V gene: TRBV7-9
J gene: TRBJ2-7
CDR3 protein: CASSLEVYEQYF
CDR3 DNA: TGTGCCAGCAGCTTAGAAGTCTACGAGCAGTACTTC

D gene: TRBD2
clone size: NA
V gene: TRBV6-5
J gene: TRBJ2-1
CDR3 protein: CASSYSARASGRWNEQFF
CDR3 DNA: TGTGCCAGCAGTTACTCCGCAAGGGCTAGCGGGCGATGGAATGAGCAGTTCTTC

D gene: TRBD2
clone size: NA
V gene: TRBV5-1
J gene: TRBJ2-3
CDR3 protein: CASSYSSGSGGGTQYF
CDR3 DNA: TGCGCCAGCAGCTATAGTAGCGGGTCAGGAGGTGGTACGCAGTATTTT

D gene: NA
clone size: NA
V gene: TRBV6-1
J gene: TRBJ1-3
CDR3 protein: CASSPDGGNTIYF
CDR3 DNA: TGTGCCAGCAGTCCGGACGGCGGAAACACCATATATTTT

D gene: TRBD1
clone size: NA
V gene: TRBV18
J gene: TRBJ1-2
CDR3 protein: CASSPSGQGSYTF
CDR3 DNA: TGTGCCAGCTCACCATCCGGACAGGGCAGCTACACCTTC

D gene: NA
clone size: NA
V gene: TRBV29-1
J gene: TRBJ2-2
CDR3 protein: CSVGSMNMAGELFF
CDR3 DNA: TGCAGCGTTGGGTCCATGAACATGGCCGGGGAGCTGTTTTTT

D gene: TRBD1
clone size: NA
V gene: TRBV10-3
J gene: TRBJ2-1
CDR3 protein: CAISERGDRVRNEQFF
CDR3 DNA: TGTGCCATCAGTGAAAGGGGGGACAGGGTGCGGAATGAGCAGTTCTTC

D gene: TRBD2
clone size: NA
V gene: TRBV18
J gene: TRBJ2-1
CDR3 protein: CASSQAGANNEQFF
CDR3 DNA: TGTGCCAGCTCACAAGCGGGAGCCAACAATGAGCAGTTCTTC

D gene: NA
clone size: many
V gene: TRBV20-1
J gene: TRBJ1-5
CDR3 protein: CSARVGAYNQPQHF
CDR3 DNA: TGCAGTGCTAGAGTGGGGGCCTACAATCAGCCCCAGCATTTT

D gene: TRBD1
clone size: few
V gene: TRBV4-1
J gene: TRBJ2-7
CDR3 protein: CASSQQGTDPSYEQYF
CDR3 DNA: TGCGCCAGCAGCCAACAAGGGACAGATCCATCCTACGAGCAGTACTTC

D gene: NA
clone size: NA
V gene: TRBV28
J gene: TRBJ2-7
CDR3 protein: CASSLARDFYEQYF
CDR3 DNA: TGTGCCAGCAGTTTAGCCCGGGACTTCTACGAGCAGTACTTC